This entry lists 6 T cell receptor delta chains sequenced from one sample in a study of γδ T cells in repeated Plasmodium falciparum infection. TCRdb fed the multiplex PCR reads into CATT to redo clone calling. The sample lists over 90,000 delta-chain clones, approximately 1% occurring once. Bulk repertoires came from Vgamma9/Vdelta2+ or Vdelta2-negative gammadelta T cells flow-sorted from PBMC. The sequenced sample consisted of gamma-delta T cells from blood. The origin of the receptors is a pool of human donors (malaria-infected and uninfected, not separated).

A remark on this clone: A read error is likely here: a far larger clone is one base away. The same CDR3 also results from other DNA sequences found in this sample. The chain employs TRDV2 and TRDJ2; 13 nucleotides match TRDD3. TCRdb leaves out the J gene; it was filled in here by matching the DNA to germline. The length of the CDR3 is 18 residues. From germline, CDR1 is GEAIGNYY and CDR2 EKD. Trimming cost V 3 bases and J 0 bases; bases outside gene matches: 6. Written as DNA, the CDR3 is TGTGCCTGTGACGCCCTCACTGGGGGATACGCTTTGACAGCACAACTCTTCTTT. Translating it yields CACDALTGGYALTAQLFF.

In the case of this clone: TCRdb's protein for this DNA is that of a much larger clone and differs from the translation at residue 3, likely a read error; the protein shown is the DNA translation. The rearrangement uses TRDV1 and TRDJ1; 8 bases agree with TRDD3. Because TCRdb records no J gene, it was assigned here through a match of the DNA to germline. The CDR3 extends over 18 amino acids. The germline CDR1 and CDR2 sequences are TSWWSYY and QGS. CDR3: CAPGESPLYWGSSDKLIF. CDR3 DNA: TGTGCTCCTGGGGAAAGCCCCCTGTACTGGGGGTCTTCCGATAAACTCATCTTT.

This clone showed up just a few times. The TCRdb record carries a much larger clone's protein, which differs from this DNA's translation at residue 11; a read error is the likely cause, and the protein listed here is the DNA translation. For the CDR3, the DNA is TGTGCTCTTGGGACACTACCTAACCCTTGGCCAATACTGGGGGATATTCGCGGTGGAAACACCGATAAACTCATCTTT. Its protein product is CALGTLPNPWPILGDIRGGNTDKLIF. The chain has TRDV1 and TRDJ1; 11 nucleotides match TRDD3. The J gene is absent in TCRdb and was assigned here via DNA matching to germline. CDR1 and CDR2 from the germline V gene are TSWWSYY and QGS. The V segment lost 5 bases and the J segment 0 bases; nucleotides outside the gene matches: 35. This CDR3 spans 26 amino acids.

Regarding this clone: This DNA's translation differs at residue 6 from TCRdb's protein, which comes from a much larger clone; a read error is likely, and the protein shown is translated from the DNA. This chain joins TRDV1 and TRDJ1, with D possibly TRDD3 on 9 matching bases. CDR1 and CDR2 (germline): TSWWSYY, QGS. The CDR3 loop spans 28 amino acids. The V end lost 1 base, the J end lost 1 base, and 49 bases lay between the germline ends. CDR3 sequence (DNA): TGTGCTCTTGGGGAACGAGGGGGTCGGGTCTTCTTTCGGGCTTCCTACGAGCTGGGGGATTTTCGCACCGATAAACTCATCTTT. This translates into CALGERGGRVFFRASYELGDFRTDKLIF.

This clone was found a few times. The protein that TCRdb holds for this DNA derives from a much larger clone and differs from the translated DNA at residue 10, which likely indicates a read error; the protein shown here is translated from the DNA. CDR3 nucleotide sequence: TGTGCTCTTGGAGGCCTGACTGACTGGGAGATACGCGTAACCGATAAACTCATCTTT. Translated: CALGGLTDWEIRVTDKLIF. The chain recombines TRDV1 with TRDJ1, with D possibly being TRDD3 (6 bases). Trimming took 6 bases from V and 2 from J, leaving 28 bases between them. Germline V gives CDR1 TSWWSYY, CDR2 QGS. The CDR3 runs to 19 residues.

This clone was picked up many times. The mismatch at residue 9 between this DNA's translation and the TCRdb protein of a much larger clone likely reflects a read error; the protein shown is translated from the DNA. The chain employs TRDV1 and TRDJ1; D gene ambiguous. In germline, CDR1 is TSWWSYY, CDR2 QGS. V lost 4 bases to trimming and J lost 8 bases, with 17 bases between them. CDR3 length: 14 amino acids. The CDR3 nucleotides are TGTGCTCTTGGGGTCCAGGTACTGAGGGAAAAACTCATCTTT. Its protein product is CALGVQVLREKLIF.